This T cell receptor beta chain is drawn from a study of T cells in Graves' hyperthyroidism and ophthalmopathy. In its sample, this clonotype was seen many times. This CDR3 has 18 residues. The germline CDR1 and CDR2 sequences are MNHEY and SVGEGT. J was trimmed by 5 bases and V by 3 bases; bases with no gene match: 13. RNA transcripts were the template for amplifying TCR beta CDR3 regions. The primer set for the first-round RT-PCR of the TCR CDR3 was HTBI. TCRdb ran MiXCR on the multiplex PCR reads and lists one entry per CDR3 protein. The sample has some 510,000 distinct CDR3 sequences, less than 25% seen once.

The chain employs TRBV6-2 or TRBV6-3 and TRBJ1-5; 10 bases are shared with TRBD1. Material: blood. The clonotype comes from a man in his late teens or twenties with Graves' hyperthyroidism. The CDR3 region is CASSYKGTGDLLDQPQHF. The CDR3 DNA follows: TGTGCCAGCAGTTATAAAGGGACAGGGGATTTGTTGGATCAGCCCCAGCATTTT.